This TCR beta chain was sequenced during a study of PD-L1 blockade in urothelial cancer. Background on the study: Prior chemotherapy regimens per patient numbered 0 to 3. T cells numbered a median of around 140,000 in the blood samples. General observations from the study: Those with durable benefit had larger increases in tumor-associated blood clones at 3 weeks.

Using immunoSEQ multiplex PCR, the repertoire was profiled, and TCRdb retains in-frame clones only, with some absent. The data contain about 35,000 clones, almost 85% of them singletons. From germline, CDR1 is SNHLY and CDR2 FYNNEI. V gave up 6 bases and J gave up 0 bases; unmatched junction bases: 11. The CDR3 has 19 residues. There are a few counts of this clone. Antigen unknown. This receptor was obtained from a man in his 70s with urothelial cancer. The chain recombines TRBV2 with TRBJ2-1, with TRBD2 matching 13 bases. The sequencing here drew on PBMCs, taken around atezolizumab (anti-PD-L1) treatment. CDR3 sequence reads: CASSAGTSGATSSYNEQFF. Written as DNA, the CDR3 is TGTGCCAGCAGCGCCGGGACTAGCGGGGCCACTAGCTCCTACAATGAGCAGTTCTTC.